What follows are 23 T cell receptor beta chains derived from one specimen sequenced in a study of beta chain features in type 1 diabetes. Study findings and constraints: All four CD4+ subsets of Type 1 diabetes patients contained TCRB CDR3s that were moderately but significantly shorter.

Since all of the isolated RNA was reverse transcribed, expressed TCRB transcripts were what got sequenced. The method was immunoSEQ multiplex PCR; TCRdb's version includes in-frame clones alone and lacks a portion of them. This table has about 340,000 clones, approximately 12% appearing once. These receptors' targets are unknown. Sample: naive CD4+ T cells from blood. These receptors all stem from a woman aged 18-29 years with type 1 diabetes.

The table lists this clone with a few counts. J is TRBJ1-1 and V is TRBV9, with a weak D call TRBD1 (6 bases). The length of the CDR3 is 14 residues. Per the germline V gene, CDR1 is SGDLS and CDR2 is YYNGEE. The germline V and J ends were trimmed by 4 bases and 5 bases, with 15 bases remaining between them. The CDR3 protein is CASSPSGGGTEAFF. The CDR3 nucleotides are TGTGCCAGCAGCCCCTCGGGGGGCGGGACTGAAGCTTTCTTT.

This clone was seen a few times. This sequence joins TRBV7-2 and TRBJ2-2; a weak D match, TRBD1 (6 bases). This CDR3 region has 15 residues. Trimming cost V 5 bases and J 1 base, with 11 bases left between them. Germline loops: CDR1 SGHTA, CDR2 FQGNSA. The CDR3 region is CASSRSGQNTGELFF. In nucleotides, the CDR3 is TGTGCCAGCAGCCGATCGGGACAGAACACCGGGGAGCTGTTTTTT.

Only a few counts were recorded for this clone. The chain combines TRBV28 with TRBJ2-3, with D perhaps TRBD1 (6 bases). The CDR3 is made up of 14 amino acids. Germline assignment: CDR1 MDHEN and CDR2 SYDVKM. The V and J ends lost 3 bases and 1 base respectively, with 8 bases between them. The CDR3 DNA reads TGTGCCAGCAGTTTCTACAGGGGCACAGATACGCAGTATTTT. This encodes CASSFYRGTDTQYF.

This clone was observed a single time. The same CDR3 can be traced to other DNA sequences in this sample. V is TRBV18 and J is TRBJ2-2, with D perhaps matching TRBD2 (6 bases). Germline V gene lookup returns CDR1 KGHSH and CDR2 LQKENI. The CDR3 contains 15 residues. Trimming removed 3 bases from V and 2 bases from J, with 10 bases in between. The CDR3 DNA reads as TGTGCCAGCTCACCCGGACTACCCAACACCGGGGAGCTGTTTTTT. It yields the protein CASSPGLPNTGELFF.

The V call is TRBV28, the J call TRBJ2-1; 8 bases agree with TRBD2. The ends lost 7 bases at V and 6 bases at J; junction bases unmatched: 14. The CDR3 has 16 amino acids. Germline lookup yields CDR1 MDHEN and CDR2 SYDVKM. This CDR3 reads CASNQPGLVLSNEQFF. CDR3 bases: TGTGCCAGCAATCAACCGGGACTAGTGTTAAGCAATGAGCAGTTCTTC.

This clone occurred a few times. The chain is built from TRBV30 and TRBJ2-7, with 7 bases identical to TRBD2. Losses at the gene ends were 3 bases for V and 3 bases for J; bases not matched to a gene: 11. The germline V gene has CDR1 GTSNPN and CDR2 SVGIG (reference sequence). The CDR3 contains 15 residues. This CDR3 reads CAWSGSRGSNYEQYF. Here the CDR3 DNA reads TGTGCCTGGAGCGGGAGCCGCGGGAGCAACTACGAGCAGTACTTC.

This clone came up a few times. The chain carries TRBV10-3 and TRBJ2-1; TRBD1 matches 7 bases. The CDR3 is made up of 14 amino acids. The trim removed 7 bases at V and 7 bases at J, leaving 10 bases unmatched. Germline CDR1 ENHRY, CDR2 SYGVKD. This CDR3 reads CAITPDRVGNEQFF. The CDR3 DNA sequence: TGTGCCATCACCCCCGACAGGGTGGGTAATGAGCAGTTCTTC.

The V call is TRBV5-6, the J call TRBJ2-1; possibly TRBD2 for D (6 bases). Trimming took off 3 bases at V and 0 bases at J, with 13 bases between the two ends. The germline V gene encodes CDR1 SGHDT and CDR2 YYEEEE. The CDR3 sequence is 16 residues long. CDR3 protein: CASSSKLTSSYNEQFF. For the CDR3, the DNA is TGTGCCAGCAGCTCGAAACTGACTAGCTCCTACAATGAGCAGTTCTTC.

The chain combines TRBV9 with TRBJ1-1, with D maybe TRBD1 (5 bases). Deletions cut 0 bases from V and 1 base from J, with 10 bases between. The germline gives CDR1 SGDLS, CDR2 YYNGEE. The CDR3 sequence is 15 residues long. This CDR3 is CASSVVTGQNTEAFF. The CDR3 DNA reads as TGTGCCAGCAGCGTAGTTACAGGCCAGAACACTGAAGCTTTCTTT.

V usage is TRBV30 and J usage is TRBJ2-5; D is possibly TRBD1 (5 bases). V was pared by 7 bases and J by 5 bases, with 14 bases between. Germline CDR1 is GTSNPN and CDR2 is SVGIG (reference sequence). This CDR3 contains 12 residues. The DNA for the CDR3 is TGTGCCTTGGGGCCGACCCGGGAGACCCAGTACTTC. Its translation: CALGPTRETQYF.

V is TRBV11-2 and J is TRBJ2-7; 8 bases match TRBD2. The CDR3 length is 15 residues. Unmatched junction bases numbered 14, after V lost 1 base and J lost 12 bases. Germline lookup yields CDR1 SGHAT and CDR2 FQNNGV. CDR3 amino acids: CASSLGGSGIFKWYF. The CDR3 coding sequence is TGTGCCAGCAGCTTAGGTGGTAGCGGGATCTTCAAATGGTACTTC. Complete variable domain (other parts from reference TRBV11-2 and TRBJ2-7): EAGVAQSPRYKIIEKRQSVAFWCNPISGHATLYWYQQILGQGPKLLIQFQNNGVVDDSQLPKDRFSAERLKGVDSTLKIQPAKLEDSAVYLCASSLGGSGIFKWYFGPGTRLTVT.

This clone appeared a few times. The chain is built from TRBV30 and TRBJ1-1; TRBD1 might be the D (6 bases). CDR3 length: 14 amino acids. Germline V gene lookup returns CDR1 GTSNPN and CDR2 SVGIG (reference sequence). The germline V and J ends were trimmed by 4 bases and 0 bases, with 12 bases remaining between them. The CDR3 loop is CAWTTNRVNTEAFF. The DNA of the CDR3 is TGTGCCTGGACCACGAACAGGGTGAACACTGAAGCTTTCTTT.

This clone was counted between two and nine times. The V call is TRBV9, the J call TRBJ2-3; D is perhaps TRBD1 (5 bases). The CDR3 runs to 14 residues. From germline, CDR1 is SGDLS and CDR2 YYNGEE. V was clipped by 0 bases and J by 1 base, with 6 bases between them. CDR3 residues: CASSVVTGTDTQYF. CDR3 sequence (DNA): TGTGCCAGCAGCGTAGTGACAGGCACAGATACGCAGTATTTT.

The genes are TRBV27 and TRBJ2-1; 8 bases fit TRBD2. This CDR3 region has 15 residues. Germline V lookup: CDR1 MNHEY, CDR2 SMNVEV (reference sequence). The V segment lost 5 bases and the J segment 3 bases; nucleotides outside the gene matches: 6. The CDR3 DNA sequence: TGTGCCAGCAGTCCCGGACTAGCTTTCTACAATGAGCAGTTCTTC. It encodes CASSPGLAFYNEQFF.

This clone was counted between two and nine times. J is TRBJ1-1 and V is TRBV19; D gene ambiguous. CDR1 and CDR2 from the germline V gene are LNHDA and SQIVND (reference sequence). The CDR3 runs to 14 residues. V was shortened by 5 bases and J by 0 bases, with 10 bases between the two germline ends. CDR3 sequence (DNA): TGTGCCAGTAGTCCTGAACTCCTGAACACTGAAGCTTTCTTT. It is translated as CASSPELLNTEAFF.

About this clone itself: The junction and the germline gene differ at one end; a read error may be behind it. V and J are TRBV6-1 and TRBJ2-1; 7 bases align to TRBD2. Germline CDR1 MNHNS, CDR2 SASEGT. This CDR3 has 17 residues. CDR3 amino acids: CASREGVGGSSYNEQFF. CDR3 DNA sequence: TGTGCCAGCAGAGAAGGGGTGGGAGGGAGCTCCTACAATGAGCAGTTCTTC.

This sequence joins TRBV18 and TRBJ1-5; 7 nucleotides agree with TRBD1. CDR3 size: 16 residues. With 3 bases clipped from V and 6 bases from J, the junction kept 11 bases outside the gene matches. Germline values: CDR1 KGHSH, CDR2 LQKENI. Here the CDR3 reads CASSPGGAGGFQPQHF. The CDR3 nucleotides read TGTGCCAGCTCACCCGGAGGAGCAGGGGGATTTCAGCCCCAGCATTTT. The full variable domain, in which reference TRBV18 and TRBJ1-5 provide the parts outside the CDR3, is NAGVMQNPRHLVRRRGQEARLRCSPMKGHSHVYWYRQLPEEGLKFMVYLQKENIIDESGMPKERFSAEFPKEGPSILRIQQVVRGDSAAYFCASSPGGAGGFQPQHFGDGTRLSIL.

This clone was detected a few times. The chain couples TRBV18 to TRBJ1-1; D is undetermined. Between the trimmed V and J ends, which lost 2 bases and 1 base, there was a span of 5 bases. The CDR3 extends over 13 amino acids. Per germline, CDR1 KGHSH and CDR2 LQKENI. CDR3 nucleotides: TGTGCCAGCTCACCATACGGGAACACTGAAGCTTTCTTT. Translating it yields CASSPYGNTEAFF.

The chain carries TRBV11-2 and TRBJ1-5; no firm D call. Per the germline V gene, CDR1 is SGHAT and CDR2 is FQNNGV. This CDR3 spans 16 amino acids. V was trimmed by 2 bases and J by 4 bases, leaving 15 bases between them. The chain's CDR3 is CASSLRAAGVNQPQHF. The CDR3 DNA reads as TGTGCCAGCAGCTTACGGGCCGCCGGGGTAAATCAGCCCCAGCATTTT.

The chain carries TRBV9 and TRBJ2-1; TRBD1 might be the D (6 bases). Germline V gene lookup returns CDR1 SGDLS and CDR2 YYNGEE. V was pared by 0 bases and J by 5 bases, with 15 bases between. The CDR3 is made up of 16 amino acids. The CDR3 DNA sequence: TGTGCCAGCAGCGTAGGGGGGCCATTTTCGGACAATGAGCAGTTCTTC. This gives the protein CASSVGGPFSDNEQFF.

The chain couples TRBV4-1 to TRBJ2-7; 16 bases map to TRBD2. J lost 4 bases, V lost 5 bases, and 14 bases had no gene match. Germline V lookup: CDR1 MGHRA, CDR2 YSYEKL. The CDR3 contains 19 residues. CDR3 in DNA: TGCGCCAGCAGCACGCCAACCGGGACTAGCGGGAGGGCCTCTTACGAGCAGTACTTC. Its translation is CASSTPTGTSGRASYEQYF.

This clone has more than one count but fewer than ten. J is TRBJ2-1 and V is TRBV28; D possibly corresponds to TRBD2 (6 bases). V was shortened by 4 bases and J by 0 bases, with 13 bases between the two germline ends. This CDR3 contains 16 residues. Looked up from germline, CDR1 is MDHEN and CDR2 is SYDVKM. Written as DNA, the CDR3 is TGTGCCAGCAGTTGGGACTCCCTGGGCTCCTACAATGAGCAGTTCTTC. Its translation: CASSWDSLGSYNEQFF.

This chain uses TRBV11-2 with TRBJ2-7, with 12 bases fitting TRBD2. V lost 7 bases, J lost 5 bases, and 12 bases stayed unmatched. CDR3 length: 16 amino acids. Germline assignment: CDR1 SGHAT and CDR2 FQNNGV. The CDR3 bases are TGTGCCAGCACCGAATTCACTAGCGGGAGGATGAACGAGCAGTACTTC. This translates into CASTEFTSGRMNEQYF. The full variable domain, with the rest looked up from reference TRBV11-2 and TRBJ2-7, is EAGVAQSPRYKIIEKRQSVAFWCNPISGHATLYWYQQILGQGPKLLIQFQNNGVVDDSQLPKDRFSAERLKGVDSTLKIQPAKLEDSAVYLCASTEFTSGRMNEQYFGPGTRLTVT.